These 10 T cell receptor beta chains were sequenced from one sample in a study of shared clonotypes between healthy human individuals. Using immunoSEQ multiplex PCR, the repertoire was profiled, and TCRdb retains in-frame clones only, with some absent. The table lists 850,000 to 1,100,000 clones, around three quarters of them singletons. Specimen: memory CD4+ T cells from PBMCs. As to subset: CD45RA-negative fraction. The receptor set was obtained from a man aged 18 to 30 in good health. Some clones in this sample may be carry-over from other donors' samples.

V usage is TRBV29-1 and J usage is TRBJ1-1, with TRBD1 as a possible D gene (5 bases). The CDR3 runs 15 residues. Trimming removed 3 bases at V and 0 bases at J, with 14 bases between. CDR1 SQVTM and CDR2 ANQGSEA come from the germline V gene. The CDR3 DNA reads TGCAGCGTTGATAGGGGACTCGTAATGAACACTGAAGCTTTCTTT. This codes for CSVDRGLVMNTEAFF.

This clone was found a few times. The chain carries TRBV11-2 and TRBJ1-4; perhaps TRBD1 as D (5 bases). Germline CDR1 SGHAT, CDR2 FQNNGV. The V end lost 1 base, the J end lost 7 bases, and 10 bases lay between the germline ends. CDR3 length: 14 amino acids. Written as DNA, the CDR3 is TGTGCCAGCAGCTTAGGGAGTAGGGGTGAAAAACTGTTTTTT. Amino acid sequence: CASSLGSRGEKLFF.

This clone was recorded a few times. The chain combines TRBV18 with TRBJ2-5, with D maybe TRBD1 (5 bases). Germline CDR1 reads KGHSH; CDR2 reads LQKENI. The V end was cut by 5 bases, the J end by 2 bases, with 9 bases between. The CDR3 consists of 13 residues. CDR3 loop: CASSSRQQETQYF. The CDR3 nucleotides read TGTGCCAGCTCATCAAGACAGCAAGAGACCCAGTACTTC.

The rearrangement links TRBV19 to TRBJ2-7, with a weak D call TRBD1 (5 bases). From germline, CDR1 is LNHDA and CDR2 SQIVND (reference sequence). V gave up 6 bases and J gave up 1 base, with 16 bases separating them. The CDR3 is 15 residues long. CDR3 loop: CASSKVSGASYEQYF. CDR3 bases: TGTGCCAGTAGCAAGGTCTCTGGGGCGTCCTACGAGCAGTACTTC.

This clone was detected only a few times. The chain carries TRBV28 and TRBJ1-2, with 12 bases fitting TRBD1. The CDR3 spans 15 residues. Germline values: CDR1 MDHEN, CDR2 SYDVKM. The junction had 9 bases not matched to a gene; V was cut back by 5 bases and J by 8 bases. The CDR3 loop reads CASSAEGQGAGGYTF. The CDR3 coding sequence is TGTGCCAGCAGTGCCGAGGGACAGGGGGCCGGGGGCTACACCTTC.

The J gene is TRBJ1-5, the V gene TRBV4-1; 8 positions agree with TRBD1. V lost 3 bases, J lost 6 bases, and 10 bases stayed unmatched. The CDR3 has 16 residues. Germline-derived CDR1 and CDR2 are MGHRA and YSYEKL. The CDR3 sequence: CASSQSDRAGSQPQHF. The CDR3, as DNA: TGCGCCAGCAGCCAGTCGGACAGGGCAGGGTCTCAGCCCCAGCATTTT.

DNA of the CDR3: TGTGCCTGCGGGGAACAGGGTAACACTGAAGCTTTCTTT. It codes for CACGEQGNTEAFF. The rearrangement joins TRBV11-3 to TRBJ1-1; possibly TRBD1 for D (6 bases). CDR3 length equals 13 residues. V lost 11 bases to trimming and J lost 2 bases, with 15 bases between them. Germline V gene sequence: CDR1 SGHNT, CDR2 YENEEA.

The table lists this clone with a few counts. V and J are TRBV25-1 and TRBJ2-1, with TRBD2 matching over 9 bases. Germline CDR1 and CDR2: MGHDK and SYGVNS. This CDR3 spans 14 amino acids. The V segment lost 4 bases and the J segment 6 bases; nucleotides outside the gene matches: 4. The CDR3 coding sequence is TGTGCCAGCAGTGCCGCTAGCGGGACCAATGAGCAGTTCTTC. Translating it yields CASSAASGTNEQFF. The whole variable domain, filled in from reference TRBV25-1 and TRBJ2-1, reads EADIYQTPRYLVIGTGKKITLECSQTMGHDKMYWYQQDPGMELHLIHYSYGVNSTEKGDLSSESTVSRIRTEHFPLTLESARPSHTSQYLCASSAASGTNEQFFGPGTRLTVL.

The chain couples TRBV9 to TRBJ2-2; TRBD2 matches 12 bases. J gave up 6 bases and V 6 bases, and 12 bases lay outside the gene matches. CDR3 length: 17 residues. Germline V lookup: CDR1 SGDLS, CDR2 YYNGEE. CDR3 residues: CASNQGGLAGGPGELFF. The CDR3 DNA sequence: TGTGCCAGCAACCAAGGTGGTCTAGCGGGAGGGCCCGGGGAGCTGTTTTTT.

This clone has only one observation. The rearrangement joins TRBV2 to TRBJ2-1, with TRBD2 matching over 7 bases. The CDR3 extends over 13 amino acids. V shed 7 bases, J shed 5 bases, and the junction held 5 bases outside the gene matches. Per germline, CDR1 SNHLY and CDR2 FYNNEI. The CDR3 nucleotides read TGTGCCAGCACAAGGACTAGGGACAATGAGCAGTTCTTC. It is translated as CASTRTRDNEQFF.